A selection of T cell receptor beta chains follows, all from one sample in a study of blood T cell repertoires in COVID-19. Repertoires were generated with immunoSEQ multiplex PCR, while TCRdb's copy carries only in-frame clones and drops some. The sample includes some 490,000 clones, roughly nine tenths of them seen just once. Sequencing was carried out using PBMCs or T cells enriched from blood (not recorded which). The source of these receptors is an older woman who had recovered from COVID-19. The CDR3 runs from the conserved cysteine through the conserved F or W. A D gene is named only where the DNA matches it firmly. The size of a clone is reported for some rows only, either as once, few or many, or as a class for expanded clones.

CASSSRQGFNYGYTF TGTGCCAGCAGCTCAAGACAGGGCTTTAACTATGGCTACACCTTC TRBV5-6 TRBD1 - TRBJ1-2
CATSDGYGYTF TGTGCCACCAGTGACGGGTATGGCTACACCTTC TRBV24-1 - - TRBJ1-2
CASSYGGAGETQYF TGTGCCAGCAGTTACGGGGGGGCGGGTGAGACCCAGTACTTC TRBV6-5 - - TRBJ2-5
CASSLGLAGGQYEQFF TGTGCCAGCAGCTTAGGGCTAGCGGGGGGGCAGTATGAGCAGTTCTTC TRBV7-6 TRBD2 - TRBJ2-1
CASSPTGAHGQPQHF TGTGCCAGCTCACCGACAGGGGCCCACGGCCAGCCCCAGCATTTT TRBV18 TRBD1 once TRBJ1-5
CASKGQVVGNTIYF TGTGCCAGTAAGGGACAGGTGGTCGGAAACACCATATATTTT TRBV19 TRBD1 - TRBJ1-3
CASSFNQENSPLHF TGCGCCAGCAGCTTTAACCAGGAAAATTCACCCCTCCACTTT TRBV5-1 - few TRBJ1-6
CASSGGQWNEKLFF TGTGCCAGCAGTGGGGGACAATGGAATGAAAAACTGTTTTTT TRBV2 - - TRBJ1-4
CASFGGYGYTF TGTGCCAGTTTCGGAGGATACGGCTACACCTTC TRBV19 - - TRBJ1-2
CAISEGLATNEKLFF TGTGCCATCAGTGAGGGCCTTGCAACTAATGAAAAACTGTTTTTT TRBV10-3 - - TRBJ1-4
CASSEGGSYTDTQYF TGTGCCAGCAGTGAGGGAGGGAGTTACACAGATACGCAGTATTTT TRBV6-4 TRBD2 - TRBJ2-3
CASSSGTEETQYF TGTGCCAGCAGCTCCGGGACAGAAGAGACCCAGTACTTC TRBV5-4 TRBD1 - TRBJ2-5
CASSVDNSGTGLSNEQFF TGTGCCAGCAGCGTAGACAATTCCGGGACAGGGCTTTCCAATGAGCAGTTCTTC TRBV9 TRBD1 - TRBJ2-1
CASSPGIAKNIQYF TGTGCCAGCAGTCCAGGGATAGCCAAAAACATTCAGTACTTC TRBV27 - - TRBJ2-4
CASSEGQSNTGELFF TGTGCCAGCAGCGAGGGACAGAGTAACACCGGGGAGCTGTTTTTT TRBV11-3 TRBD1 - TRBJ2-2
CASSVATLAKNIQYF TGTGCCAGCAGCGTAGCTACTTTAGCCAAAAACATTCAGTACTTC TRBV9 - - TRBJ2-4
CASSLEGNPYNEQFF TGTGCCAGCAGTTTGGAGGGAAATCCCTACAATGAGCAGTTCTTC TRBV27 - few TRBJ2-1
CASSPYVHLNTDTEAFF TGTGCCAGCTCACCGTACGTTCATTTAAATACGGACACTGAAGCTTTCTTT TRBV18 - once TRBJ1-1
CASGGSNQPQHF TGTGCCAGCGGGGGGAGCAATCAGCCCCAGCATTTT TRBV9 - - TRBJ1-5
CASSGLAEQFF TGTGCCAGCAGTGGACTAGCGGAGCAGTTCTTC TRBV2 TRBD2 - TRBJ2-1
CAWSPWDRVNEKLFF TGTGCCTGGAGTCCGTGGGACAGGGTTAATGAAAAACTGTTTTTT TRBV30 TRBD1 - TRBJ1-4
CASGLVSHSPLHF TGTGCTAGTGGTTTGGTCTCTCATTCACCCCTCCACTTT TRBV12-5 - once TRBJ1-6
CAIRVQGGNTEAFF TGTGCCATCAGAGTACAGGGGGGGAACACTGAAGCTTTCTTT TRBV10-3 TRBD1 - TRBJ1-1
CASSPGGNAETQYF TGTGCCAGCAGCCCAGGGGGCAACGCGGAGACCCAGTACTTC TRBV11-3 TRBD1 few TRBJ2-5
CASEGAEGYTF TGTGCCAGCGAAGGGGCGGAAGGCTACACCTTC TRBV2 - - TRBJ1-2
CASSPAGYTGELFF TGTGCCAGCAGCCCGGCGGGGTACACCGGGGAGCTGTTTTTT TRBV5-4 - few TRBJ2-2
CSVEGQADSLYGYTF TGCAGCGTTGAAGGCCAGGCCGACAGCCTATATGGCTACACCTTC TRBV29-1 - once TRBJ1-2
CASSQRQGNEKLFF TGTGCCAGCAGCCAGAGACAGGGTAATGAAAAACTGTTTTTT TRBV3-1/TRBV3-2 TRBD1 - TRBJ1-4
CASSESPGGEQFF TGCGCCAGCAGTGAGTCCCCCGGAGGTGAGCAGTTCTTC TRBV10-1 - - TRBJ2-1
CASSIVSGDPREKLFF TGTGCCAGTAGTATCGTTTCGGGGGACCCTCGGGAAAAACTGTTTTTT TRBV19 - - TRBJ1-4
CASSPRVSSGANVLTF TGTGCCAGTAGTCCACGCGTAAGCTCTGGGGCCAACGTCCTGACTTTC TRBV19 - once TRBJ2-6
CASSHLGANVLTF TGTGCCAGCAGCCATTTGGGGGCCAACGTCCTGACTTTC TRBV11-3 - once TRBJ2-6